Following are 26 T cell receptor beta chains from one sample sequenced in a study of vaccination and CD4 T cells after COVID-19. Stated treatment: approximately 9-day PBMC culture with coronavirus spike peptide pools or control peptides (ViraFEST assay). Their cognate antigens are unknown. The Oncomine TCR Beta short-read assay sequenced DNA from cultured CD4+ T cells. MiXCR, applied by TCRdb to the PCR reads, yields one record per CDR3 protein. The table has approximately 12,000 distinct CDR3 sequences, approximately 51% seen once. The sequencing used cultured CD4+ T cells from blood, collected after SARS-CoV-2 vaccination. Every receptor here comes from a human donor with COVID-19.

The chain carries TRBV6-5 and TRBJ1-1; 8 bases are a match to TRBD1. CDR1 MNHEY and CDR2 SVGAGI come from the germline V gene. The V gene end was trimmed by 2 bases and the J gene end by 4 bases; junction bases not matched to a gene: 9. CDR3 length: 16 amino acids. The CDR3 region is CASSYGTGKAFTEAFF. DNA for the CDR3: TGTGCCAGCAGTTACGGGACAGGAAAGGCCTTCACTGAAGCTTTCTTT.

A few counts support this clonotype. The chain links TRBV19 to TRBJ1-5, with D unclear. CDR3 length equals 16 residues. Trimming pared 5 bases from V and 0 bases from J, leaving 14 bases between. From germline, CDR1 is LNHDA and CDR2 SQIVND (reference sequence). CDR3 DNA sequence: TGTGCCAGTAGTGCCGACCTAGATTATAGCAATCAGCCCCAGCATTTT. The encoded protein is CASSADLDYSNQPQHF.

The V and J genes are TRBV20-1 and TRBJ2-5, with a tentative D call TRBD1 (6 bases). The germline V and J ends were trimmed by 4 bases and 2 bases, with 14 bases remaining between them. The CDR3 length is 14 residues. Germline V gene data show CDR1 as DFQATT and CDR2 as SNEGSKA (reference sequence). The CDR3 coding sequence is TGCAGTGCTACCCGACAGGTTCAGCAAGAGACCCAGTACTTC. Translation: CSATRQVQQETQYF.

V usage is TRBV11-3 and J usage is TRBJ2-7; the D gene could be TRBD1 or TRBD2 (5 bases each). The V gene's germline CDR1 is SGHNT and CDR2 YENEEA. The CDR3 totals 14 residues. Between the trimmed V and J ends, which lost 5 bases and 0 bases, there was a span of 11 bases. The CDR3 is CASSAGTYSYEQYF. The CDR3 DNA sequence: TGTGCCAGCAGCGCCGGGACGTACTCCTACGAGCAGTACTTC.

This chain joins TRBV11-2 and TRBJ1-1; 8 bases agree with TRBD1. There are 13 residues in the CDR3. V shed 5 bases, J shed 7 bases, and the junction held 6 bases outside the gene matches. Germline CDR1 SGHAT, CDR2 FQNNGV. CDR3 sequence reads: CASSPAGQGEAFF. The DNA of the CDR3 is TGTGCCAGCAGCCCCGCCGGACAGGGTGAAGCTTTCTTT.

This clonotype showed up just a few times. The chain links TRBV7-9 to TRBJ2-5, with a tentative D call TRBD1 (6 bases). The CDR3 has 13 residues. V was trimmed by 7 bases and J by 2 bases, leaving 11 bases between them. In germline, CDR1 is SEHNR, CDR2 FQNEAQ (reference sequence). CDR3 sequence: CASKGTQQETQYF. DNA for the CDR3: TGTGCCAGCAAGGGGACACAACAAGAGACCCAGTACTTC.

The CDR3 protein is CASSRELHKAFF. DNA of the CDR3: TGTGCCAGTAGTCGTGAGCTCCACAAAGCTTTCTTT. V usage is TRBV19 and J usage is TRBJ1-1; no firm D call. Germline CDR1 reads LNHDA; CDR2 reads SQIVND (reference sequence). This CDR3 has 12 amino acids. The germline V and J ends were trimmed by 5 bases and 9 bases, with 13 bases remaining between them. Looking up the rest from reference TRBV19 and TRBJ1-1 gives the full variable domain: DGGITQSPKYLFRKEGQNVTLSCEQNLNHDAMYWYRQDPGQGLRLIYYSQIVNDFQKGDIAEGYSVSREKKESFPLTVTSAQKNPTAFYLCASSRELHKAFFGQGTRLTVV.

This chain links TRBV6-1 with TRBJ1-2; TRBD1 aligns across 7 bases. The germline V gene encodes CDR1 MNHNS and CDR2 SASEGT. J lost 4 bases, V lost 5 bases, and 4 bases had no gene match. The CDR3 has 13 amino acids. CDR3 nucleotides: TGTGCCAGCAGTACAGGGGTTGGCTATGGCTACACCTTC. It translates to CASSTGVGYGYTF.

The rearrangement uses TRBV7-2 and TRBJ2-2, with TRBD2 as a possible D gene (5 bases). Between the trimmed V and J ends, which lost 5 bases and 0 bases, there was a span of 10 bases. There are 15 residues in the CDR3. The germline V gene encodes CDR1 SGHTA and CDR2 FQGNSA. Here the CDR3 DNA reads TGTGCCAGCAGCCGGGGTCCCGCGAACACCGGGGAGCTGTTTTTT. Translating gives CASSRGPANTGELFF. Together with reference TRBV7-2 and TRBJ2-2, the CDR3 gives the full variable domain: GAGVSQSPSNKVTEKGKDVELRCDPISGHTALYWYRQSLGQGLEFLIYFQGNSAPDKSGLPSDRFSAERTGGSVSTLTIQRTQQEDSAVYLCASSRGPANTGELFFGEGSRLTVL.

The chain uses TRBV10-2 and TRBJ2-1, with no clear D. Germline-derived CDR1 and CDR2 are WSHSY and SAAADI. The CDR3 is 14 residues long. The V gene lost 3 bases and the J gene lost 4 bases, with 10 bases spanning the gap. The CDR3 reads CASSDPGKYNEQFF. The CDR3 DNA is TGCGCCAGCAGTGACCCCGGCAAGTACAATGAGCAGTTCTTC.

The sample holds a few counts of this clonotype. This chain uses TRBV6-4 with TRBJ1-1, with D unclear. Germline V gives CDR1 MRHNA, CDR2 SNTAGT. V lost 5 bases and J 6 bases, leaving 13 bases between the germline ends. The CDR3 is 13 residues long. CDR3 DNA: TGTGCCAGCAGTAGGGAAGTTGCGTCTGAAGCTTTCTTT. It yields the protein CASSREVASEAFF.

The sample holds a few counts of this clonotype. The J gene is TRBJ2-1, the V gene TRBV20-1, with TRBD2 matching 11 bases. This CDR3 spans 14 amino acids. J was trimmed by 8 bases and V by 4 bases; bases with no gene match: 7. CDR1 is DFQATT, CDR2 SNEGSKA, per germline (reference sequence). The CDR3 bases are TGCAGTGCTAAGCATAGCGGGGGGGCCGATGAGCAGTTCTTC. This sequence encodes CSAKHSGGADEQFF.

This clonotype was counted only a few times. The chain joins TRBV6-5 to TRBJ1-2; a possible D gene is TRBD1 (6 bases). The CDR3 has 16 amino acids. The V and J ends lost 0 bases and 0 bases respectively, with 11 bases between them. Germline lookup yields CDR1 MNHEY and CDR2 SVGAGI. The CDR3 DNA reads as TGTGCCAGCAGTTACTCGCCGACAGGCCCTAACTATGGCTACACCTTC. It is translated as CASSYSPTGPNYGYTF.

The chain carries TRBV6-7 and TRBJ1-5, with TRBD1 matching 9 bases. TRBV6-7 is filed as an ORF, its function uncertain. The length of the CDR3 is 19 residues. V shed 5 bases and J 0 bases; nucleotides not matched to a gene: 14. The CDR3 DNA sequence: TGTGCCAGCAGTAGCTGGGGGACAGGGCGGAAAAATAGCAATCAGCCCCAGCATTTT. The encoded protein is CASSSWGTGRKNSNQPQHF.

This clonotype was detected only a few times. The chain combines TRBV6-1 with TRBJ1-2; D gene ambiguous. From germline, CDR1 is MNHNS and CDR2 SASEGT. V lost 5 bases and J 0 bases, leaving 7 bases between the germline ends. The CDR3 loop spans 13 amino acids. The CDR3 is CASSPDSNYGYTF. CDR3 sequence (DNA): TGTGCCAGCAGTCCGGATTCTAACTATGGCTACACCTTC.

This clonotype was found a few times. The genes are TRBV20-1 and TRBJ2-3; TRBD2 matches at 9 bases. The CDR3 is 16 amino acids. Germline trimming cut 0 bases from V and 6 bases from J; bases unmatched to any gene: 10. CDR1 is DFQATT, CDR2 SNEGSKA, per germline (reference sequence). The CDR3 sequence is CSARDGASGELDTQYF. CDR3 DNA: TGCAGTGCTAGAGATGGGGCTAGCGGGGAACTGGATACGCAGTATTTT.

The chain joins TRBV11-2 to TRBJ1-3; D gene unclear. V was trimmed by 4 bases and J by 2 bases, leaving 9 bases between them. Germline V CDR1 and CDR2: SGHAT, FQNNGV. The CDR3 totals 14 residues. The CDR3 DNA is TGTGCCAGCAGCTACAATCGGGCTGGAAACACCATATATTTT. Protein sequence: CASSYNRAGNTIYF.

This clonotype was recorded a few times. V and J are TRBV6-2 or TRBV6-3 and TRBJ1-5; 7 nucleotides align to TRBD1. V shed 6 bases, J shed 2 bases, and the junction held 16 bases outside the gene matches. Germline values: CDR1 MNHEY, CDR2 SVGEGT. The CDR3 runs to 18 residues. CDR3 in amino acids: CASRYGQARALGNQPQHF. The CDR3 coding sequence is TGTGCCAGCAGGTACGGACAGGCTAGGGCTCTCGGCAATCAGCCCCAGCATTTT.

This chain uses TRBV6-1 with TRBJ2-7; D possibly uses TRBD1 or TRBD2 (6 bases each). V was clipped by 5 bases and J by 8 bases, with 10 bases between them. The CDR3 spans 11 residues. The germline V gene encodes CDR1 MNHNS and CDR2 SASEGT. The CDR3 nucleotides read TGTGCCAGCAGTACCCGGGGGCAGCAGTACTTC. This encodes CASSTRGQQYF.

The genes are TRBV7-3 and TRBJ2-3; 8 bases are shared with TRBD2. Unmatched junction bases numbered 10, after V lost 4 bases and J lost 4 bases. The length of the CDR3 is 16 residues. Per germline, CDR1 SGHTA and CDR2 FQGTGA. CDR3 in amino acids: CASSSAAGGGSDTQYF. The CDR3 DNA reads TGTGCCAGCAGCTCCGCGGCGGGGGGAGGGTCAGATACGCAGTATTTT. The full variable domain, its missing parts supplied by reference TRBV7-3 and TRBJ2-3, is GAGVSQTPSNKVTEKGKYVELRCDPISGHTALYWYRQSLGQGPEFLIYFQGTGAADDSGLPNDRFFAVRPEGSVSTLKIQRTERGDSAVYLCASSSAAGGGSDTQYFGPGTRLTVL.

The rearrangement joins TRBV7-8 to TRBJ2-7, with a possible D match to TRBD1 (5 bases). V was cut by 5 bases and J by 3 bases, with 23 bases left in between. Germline CDR1 and CDR2: SGHVS and FQNEAQ. This CDR3 is built from 17 residues. The CDR3 is CASSPRIDRSDDYEQYF. CDR3 nucleotides: TGTGCCAGCAGCCCCCGAATCGACAGATCGGATGACTACGAGCAGTACTTC.

The gene calls are TRBV2 and TRBJ2-5; 8 positions agree with TRBD2. This CDR3 contains 14 residues. Germline V gene sequence: CDR1 SNHLY, CDR2 FYNNEI. V was clipped by 2 bases and J by 7 bases; unmatched bases: 6. DNA for the CDR3: TGTGCCAGCAGTGAACGAGCGGGGGTGGTGACCCAGTACTTC. It is translated as CASSERAGVVTQYF.

The chain links TRBV5-4 to TRBJ2-1; 7 bases are a match to TRBD2. The CDR3 has 15 residues. The V gene's germline CDR1 is SGHNT and CDR2 YYREEE (reference sequence). The V and J ends lost 2 bases and 0 bases, in that order; junction bases with no gene match: 2. The DNA of the CDR3 is TGTGCCAGCAGCTTTCGCGGGGGCTCCTACAATGAGCAGTTCTTC. Its protein product is CASSFRGGSYNEQFF.

This clonotype occurred a few times. V and J are TRBV7-2 and TRBJ1-1; 7 bases fit TRBD1. Germline V gene sequence: CDR1 SGHTA, CDR2 FQGNSA. The V and J ends lost 6 bases and 2 bases, in that order; junction bases with no gene match: 6. There are 14 residues in the CDR3. The CDR3 nucleotides are TGTGCCAGCAGTTTGGGACAGCCCAACACTGAAGCTTTCTTT. Amino acid sequence: CASSLGQPNTEAFF.

The chain has TRBV24-1 and TRBJ2-2; D is unclear. The CDR3 is 16 residues long. V was trimmed by 4 bases and J by 7 bases, leaving 18 bases between them. Germline V gene lookup returns CDR1 KGHDR and CDR2 SFDVKD. CDR3: CATSDPRHFFGGELFF. The CDR3 coding sequence is TGTGCCACCAGTGACCCTAGACACTTCTTCGGCGGGGAGCTGTTTTTT.

This chain connects TRBV28 to TRBJ1-5, with 9 bases fitting TRBD1. CDR3 length: 14 residues. Germline CDR1 is MDHEN and CDR2 is SYDVKM. The junction had 9 bases not matched to a gene; V was cut back by 11 bases and J by 4 bases. CDR3 DNA: TGTGCCGGGAAGACAGGGGGAAGAAATCAGCCCCAGCATTTT. The encoded protein is CAGKTGGRNQPQHF.